What follows are 25 T cell receptor beta chains derived from one specimen sequenced in a study of blood T cells in healthy people across ages. Next came a second PCR, run for about 7 to 12 cycles, which used a sample-barcoded 5' primer along with a J-beta primer mix. TCRdb reprocessed the 5' RACE reads via MiXCR and lists one record per CDR3 protein. The repertoire holds roughly 680,000 distinct CDR3 sequences, with 45% to 60% as singletons. The sample was blood. The receptors were gathered from a woman older than 75 in good health.

CDR3 sequence: CSARDGARQAYDQPQHF. Written as DNA, the CDR3 is TGCAGTGCTAGAGATGGGGCGAGACAGGCCTATGATCAGCCCCAGCATTTT. The rearrangement joins TRBV20-1 to TRBJ1-5; D may be TRBD1 (6 bases). The germline V gene has CDR1 DFQATT and CDR2 SNEGSKA (reference sequence). V gave up 0 bases and J gave up 5 bases, with 20 bases separating them. This CDR3 has 17 amino acids.

This chain uses TRBV12-3 or TRBV12-4 with TRBJ1-2, with TRBD1 matching 7 bases. This CDR3 comprises 16 residues. Trimming took 5 bases from V and 8 from J; bases not matched to a gene: 17. CDR3 sequence reads: CASSSRDRDHRRGYTF. The DNA of the CDR3 is TGTGCCAGCAGTAGCCGGGACAGAGATCATCGGAGGGGCTACACCTTC.

This clonotype was seen a single time. This sequence joins TRBV21-1 and TRBJ2-5; the table's D call TRBD1 went unverified against the DNA. TRBV21-1 is a known pseudogene. The CDR3 extends over 13 amino acids. Here the CDR3 reads CASSKWPGETQYF. For the CDR3, the DNA is TGTGCCAGCAGCAAATGGCCGGGAGAGACCCAGTACTTC.

A few counts support this clonotype. The genes are TRBV29-1 and TRBJ2-3; TRBD2 is a possible D gene (7 bases). Trimming stripped 8 bases from V and 5 bases from J, with 20 bases between. This CDR3 contains 14 residues. Germline V gene data show CDR1 as SQVTM and CDR2 as ANQGSEA. The CDR3: CSSNGGARLDTQYF. DNA of the CDR3: TGCAGCTCCAATGGGGGGGCGCGCCTAGATACGCAGTATTTT.

As regards this clonotype: A much larger clone lies one base from this, so it may be a read error. V is TRBV7-2 and J is TRBJ2-5, with 7 bases lining up with TRBD1. The CDR3 runs to 13 residues. The germline V gene encodes CDR1 SGHTA and CDR2 FQGNSA. Trimming at V came to 7 bases and at J to 3 bases, leaving 5 bases not matched to a gene. The CDR3 DNA is TGTGCCAGCAAAAGGGGACAGAAAGAGACCCAGTACTTC. Protein: CASKRGQKETQYF. The entire variable domain, with the rest obtained from reference TRBV7-2 and TRBJ2-5, is as follows: GAGVSQSPSNKVTEKGKDVELRCDPISGHTALYWYRQSLGQGLEFLIYFQGNSAPDKSGLPSDRFSAERTGGSVSTLTIQRTQQEDSAVYLCASKRGQKETQYFGPGTRLLVL.

This clonotype showed up many times. The CDR3 nucleotides read TGCAGCGTTCAAGGGACAGCCGCCCAAGATACGCAGTATTTT. Encoded protein: CSVQGTAAQDTQYF. V and J are TRBV29-1 and TRBJ2-3; 7 positions match TRBD1. V was pared by 5 bases and J by 5 bases, with 10 bases of the junction left unmatched. This CDR3 has 14 residues. CDR1 SQVTM and CDR2 ANQGSEA come from the germline V gene.

In its sample, this clonotype was seen many times. This chain uses TRBV12-3 or TRBV12-4 with TRBJ2-1; 8 positions agree with TRBD2. Trimming cost V 5 bases and J 2 bases; bases outside gene matches: 11. CDR3 length: 17 amino acids. CDR3: CASSLLRTSLAYNEQFF. The CDR3 coding sequence is TGTGCCAGCAGTCTATTGAGGACTAGCCTCGCCTACAATGAGCAGTTCTTC.

The chain combines TRBV7-2 with TRBJ2-7; D remains unclear. Germline assignment: CDR1 SGHTA and CDR2 FQGNSA. V dropped 5 bases and J dropped 2 bases, with 16 bases sitting between them. The CDR3 length is 15 residues. The CDR3 bases are TGTGCCAGCAGCAGGTCCAGCCCCACAACCTACGAGCAGTACTTC. This codes for CASSRSSPTTYEQYF. The full variable domain, with the rest looked up from reference TRBV7-2 and TRBJ2-7, is GAGVSQSPSNKVTEKGKDVELRCDPISGHTALYWYRQSLGQGLEFLIYFQGNSAPDKSGLPSDRFSAERTGGSVSTLTIQRTQQEDSAVYLCASSRSSPTTYEQYFGPGTRLTVT.

The sample holds many counts of this clonotype. The genes are TRBV3-1 and TRBJ2-3; TRBD2 might be the D (6 bases). V was clipped by 2 bases and J by 0 bases, with 15 bases between them. Germline loops: CDR1 LGHDT, CDR2 YNNKEL (reference sequence). The CDR3 extends over 17 amino acids. CDR3: CASSQNGVGSSTDTQYF. CDR3 in DNA: TGTGCCAGCAGCCAAAACGGGGTCGGGAGTAGCACAGATACGCAGTATTTT.

V is TRBV2 and J is TRBJ2-1; D possibly uses TRBD1 or TRBD2 (5 bases each). Germline CDR1 is SNHLY and CDR2 is FYNNEI. The CDR3 has 13 amino acids. V lost 0 bases, J lost 6 bases, and 6 bases lay in between. The DNA for the CDR3 is TGTGCCAGCAGTGAAGCGAGGGGCAATGAGCAGTTCTTC. Amino acid sequence: CASSEARGNEQFF.

This clonotype came up a few times. The rearrangement joins TRBV4-1 to TRBJ2-4; 7 nucleotides agree with TRBD2. The J call may be incorrect, as the DNA end agrees better with TRBJ2-7. CDR3 length: 15 amino acids. In germline, CDR1 is MGHRA, CDR2 YSYEKL. The CDR3 DNA reads TGCGCCAGCAGCCAAGTTACTAGCGCAAACTACGAGCAGTACTTC. Its protein product is CASSQVTSANYEQYF.

V is TRBV9 and J is TRBJ2-1; D not certain. V lost 0 bases and J 10 bases, leaving 14 bases between the germline ends. This CDR3 comprises 14 residues. Germline V gene sequence: CDR1 SGDLS, CDR2 YYNGEE. CDR3: CASSVGASLGEQFF. CDR3 DNA: TGTGCCAGCAGCGTAGGGGCCAGTTTAGGGGAGCAGTTCTTC.

This clonotype has ten or more counts. The chain has TRBV5-5 and TRBJ2-5; 10 nucleotides match TRBD2. J was trimmed by 5 bases and V by 5 bases; bases with no gene match: 6. The CDR3 consists of 14 residues. CDR1 is SGHKS, CDR2 YYEKEE, per germline (reference sequence). CDR3 region: CASRQAGGAETQYF. CDR3 DNA: TGTGCCAGCAGGCAAGCGGGGGGGGCCGAGACCCAGTACTTC. The whole variable domain, filled in from reference TRBV5-5 and TRBJ2-5, reads DAGVTQSPTHLIKTRGQQVTLRCSPISGHKSVSWYQQVLGQGPQFIFQYYEKEERGRGNFPDRFSARQFPNYSSELNVNALLLGDSALYLCASRQAGGAETQYFGPGTRLLVL.

V gene TRBV4-1 combines with J gene TRBJ1-5; tentatively, D is TRBD1 (5 bases). The CDR3 is 15 residues long. V lost 3 bases and J lost 5, with 14 bases in between. In germline, CDR1 is MGHRA, CDR2 YSYEKL. The CDR3 sequence is CASSQGWGEHQPQHF. CDR3 coding DNA: TGCGCCAGCAGCCAGGGGTGGGGGGAGCATCAGCCCCAGCATTTT.

The CDR3 DNA sequence: TGTGCCAGCAGCTTAATGACTGGAAACTACAATGAGCAGTTCTTC. It encodes CASSLMTGNYNEQFF. The rearrangement uses TRBV7-2 and TRBJ2-1; D is unresolved. Per germline, CDR1 SGHTA and CDR2 FQGNSA. This CDR3 is built from 15 residues. Trimming shortened V by 2 bases and J by 3 bases, and 11 bases separated the two germline ends.

The V and J genes are TRBV5-1 and TRBJ2-3, with 13 bases lining up with TRBD2. The CDR3 is made up of 16 amino acids. The ends lost 0 bases at V and 6 bases at J; junction bases unmatched: 4. Germline CDR1 and CDR2: SGHRS and YFSETQ. CDR3 residues: CASSLGLAGGQDTQYF. The CDR3 DNA reads as TGCGCCAGCAGCTTGGGACTAGCGGGGGGCCAGGATACGCAGTATTTT.

The CDR3 loop reads CASSVGASEETQYF. In DNA form, the CDR3 reads TGTGCCAGCAGCGTAGGGGCTAGCGAGGAGACCCAGTACTTC. The chain combines TRBV9 with TRBJ2-7; D might be TRBD2 (6 bases). The DNA end lines up better with TRBJ2-5; the J call may be wrong. This CDR3 contains 14 residues. The germline V gene encodes CDR1 SGDLS and CDR2 YYNGEE.

This sequence joins TRBV4-3 and TRBJ2-1; D is unclear. Trimming took 1 base from V and 7 from J, leaving 17 bases between them. The germline V gene has CDR1 LGHNA and CDR2 YSLEER. The CDR3 totals 16 residues. The CDR3 sequence: CASSQAGARSPNEQFF. The CDR3 DNA reads as TGCGCCAGCAGCCAAGCAGGAGCGAGATCTCCTAATGAGCAGTTCTTC.

The sample holds a few counts of this clonotype. The chain joins TRBV18 to TRBJ1-2, with 8 bases lining up with TRBD1. Per the germline V gene, CDR1 is KGHSH and CDR2 is LQKENI. This CDR3 contains 15 residues. With 3 bases clipped from V and 2 bases from J, the junction kept 5 bases outside the gene matches. The CDR3 nucleotides are TGTGCCAGCTCACCCGCGGGACAGGAGAACTATGGCTACACCTTC. Protein sequence: CASSPAGQENYGYTF.

This clonotype was counted between two and nine times. V and J are TRBV20-1 and TRBJ2-4, with D unresolved. Per the germline V gene, CDR1 is DFQATT and CDR2 is SNEGSKA (reference sequence). The CDR3 spans 10 residues. The V and J ends lost 6 bases and 5 bases respectively, with 5 bases between them. Here the CDR3 DNA reads TGCAGTGCGGATGAAAACATTCAGTACTTC. Translating gives CSADENIQYF.

This clonotype was seen more than once but under ten times. The J gene is TRBJ2-6, the V gene TRBV4-1; TRBD1 or TRBD2 may be the D gene (5 bases each). V was pared by 7 bases and J by 2 bases, with 18 bases between. The CDR3 is 17 amino acids. The germline gives CDR1 MGHRA, CDR2 YSYEKL. CDR3 sequence (DNA): TGCGCCAGCACCCACGGGGACGGCCCACCTGGGGCCAACGTCCTGACTTTC. Translating gives CASTHGDGPPGANVLTF.

The sample holds a few counts of this clonotype. This chain links TRBV20-1 with TRBJ2-7; D gene ambiguous. The CDR3 is 13 amino acids. V lost 3 bases and J lost 7, with 16 bases in between. Germline values: CDR1 DFQATT, CDR2 SNEGSKA (reference sequence). Here the CDR3 DNA reads TGCAGTGCTAGGGGTGACATCGGCCTAGAGCAGTACTTC. Amino acids: CSARGDIGLEQYF.

The chain links TRBV27 to TRBJ2-7; D ambiguous. The CDR3 runs to 13 residues. Trimming shortened V by 3 bases and J by 5 bases, and 11 bases separated the two germline ends. Per the germline V gene, CDR1 is MNHEY and CDR2 is SMNVEV (reference sequence). CDR3 DNA: TGTGCCAGCAGTTTCCTCTTAGATCACGAGCAGTACTTC. Its protein is CASSFLLDHEQYF.

The chain links TRBV4-2 to TRBJ1-1; no definite D call. CDR1 is LGHNA, CDR2 YNFKEQ, per germline. Trimming pared 0 bases from V and 3 bases from J, leaving 8 bases between. This CDR3 region has 14 residues. This CDR3 reads CASSQDLRDTEAFF. CDR3 DNA sequence: TGTGCCAGCAGCCAAGATTTACGGGACACTGAAGCTTTCTTT.

As for this clonotype: Mismatch with germline at one junction end may stem from a read error. The chain has TRBV28 and TRBJ1-2, with D perhaps TRBD1 (5 bases). This CDR3 is built from 13 residues. Germline assignment: CDR1 MDHEN and CDR2 SYDVKM. CDR3 DNA sequence: TGTGCCAGCAGCCCGCCCGGGACCTATGGCCACACCTTC. Translating gives CASSPPGTYGHTF.